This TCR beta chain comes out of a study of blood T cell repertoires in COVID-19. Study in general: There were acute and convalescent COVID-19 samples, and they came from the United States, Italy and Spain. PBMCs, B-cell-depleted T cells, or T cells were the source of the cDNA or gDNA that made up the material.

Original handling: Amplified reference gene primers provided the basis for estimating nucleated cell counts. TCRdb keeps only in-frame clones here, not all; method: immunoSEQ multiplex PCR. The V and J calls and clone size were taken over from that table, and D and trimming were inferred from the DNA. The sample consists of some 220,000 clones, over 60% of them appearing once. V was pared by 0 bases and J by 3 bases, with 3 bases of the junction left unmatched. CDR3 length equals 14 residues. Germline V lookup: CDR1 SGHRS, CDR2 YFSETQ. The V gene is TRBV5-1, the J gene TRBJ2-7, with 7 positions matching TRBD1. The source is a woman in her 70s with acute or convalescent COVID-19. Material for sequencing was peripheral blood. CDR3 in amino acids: CASSLGDRDYEQYV. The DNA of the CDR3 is TGCGCCAGCAGCTTGGGAGACAGGGACTACGAGCAGTACGTC.